A single sample gave rise to the 6 T cell receptor beta chains below, sequenced in a study of shared clonotypes between healthy human individuals. Produced via immunoSEQ multiplex PCR; TCRdb's table is partial and in-frame only. This sample yields approximately 980,000 clones, of which less than 85% are seen a single time; approximately 1.5% belongs to the top ten. Material for sequencing was memory CD4+ T cells sorted from blood. Sample subset: CD45RA-negative fraction. Receptor source: a man between 18 and 29 years old in good health.

The chain links TRBV6-6 to TRBJ1-1; D might be TRBD1 (5 bases). V lost 6 bases, J lost 2 bases, and 13 bases lay in between. From germline, CDR1 is MNHNY and CDR2 SVGAGI (reference sequence). The CDR3 runs to 14 residues. The CDR3 DNA is TGTGCCAGCAGGGGGCAGGGAAGTAACACTGAAGCTTTCTTT. Protein: CASRGQGSNTEAFF.

The chain recombines TRBV19 with TRBJ1-1, with D possibly matching TRBD1 (5 bases). CDR3 length: 15 amino acids. Trimming shortened V by 4 bases and J by 4 bases, and 16 bases separated the two germline ends. Per germline, CDR1 LNHDA and CDR2 SQIVND (reference sequence). The CDR3 spells CASSTAQGYSTEAFF. The CDR3 DNA is TGTGCCAGTAGTACTGCTCAGGGTTATAGCACTGAAGCTTTCTTT.

This chain links TRBV9 with TRBJ2-1; D remains ambiguous. Trimming took off 0 bases at V and 8 bases at J, with 12 bases between the two ends. CDR3 length equals 14 residues. Per the germline V gene, CDR1 is SGDLS and CDR2 is YYNGEE. CDR3 in amino acids: CASSVAGLRDEQFF. In nucleotides, the CDR3 is TGTGCCAGCAGCGTAGCCGGCCTACGGGATGAGCAGTTCTTC.

The chain links TRBV5-1 to TRBJ2-7, with TRBD1 matching 7 bases. Germline CDR1 and CDR2: SGHRS and YFSETQ. The CDR3 is 16 amino acids. The V segment lost 0 bases and the J segment 2 bases; nucleotides outside the gene matches: 8. The CDR3: CASSLAAGTVAYEQYF. CDR3 nucleotide sequence: TGCGCCAGCAGCTTGGCGGCCGGGACAGTAGCCTACGAGCAGTACTTC.

Of note for this clone: Other DNA sequences within the sample encode an identical CDR3. The chain employs TRBV5-1 and TRBJ2-5; no firm D call. The CDR3 length is 13 residues. The germline V gene encodes CDR1 SGHRS and CDR2 YFSETQ. Between the trimmed V and J ends, which lost 2 bases and 2 bases, there was a span of 7 bases. The CDR3 spells CASSFDLQETQYF. The DNA of the CDR3 is TGCGCCAGCAGCTTTGACTTGCAAGAGACCCAGTACTTC.

The rearrangement links TRBV10-3 to TRBJ1-3, with unresolved D. The CDR3 runs to 14 residues. Germline V gene data show CDR1 as ENHRY and CDR2 as SYGVKD. Trimming cost V 4 bases and J 0 bases, with 7 bases left between them. The CDR3 sequence: CAISGPASGNTIYF. CDR3 DNA: TGTGCCATCAGTGGGCCAGCCTCTGGAAACACCATATATTTT.